This TCR beta chain was recorded in a study of control samples from healthy donors and cancer patients. The junction had 6 bases not matched to a gene; V was cut back by 8 bases and J by 4 bases. This CDR3 has 14 residues. Germline V gives CDR1 LGHDT, CDR2 YNNKEL (reference sequence). Profiling relied on immunoSEQ multiplex PCR, and the TCRdb table lists in-frame clones only, not all of them. The table includes some 120,000 clones, more than 70% detected once. The rearrangement joins TRBV3-1 (or the pseudogene TRBV3-2) to TRBJ2-7, with TRBD2 identical over 12 bases. Sequences were obtained from blood. The source is a man aged 45-65 years in good health. The CDR3: CASGPSGGAYEQYF. In DNA form, the CDR3 reads TGTGCCAGCGGTCCTAGCGGGGGGGCTTACGAGCAGTACTTC.